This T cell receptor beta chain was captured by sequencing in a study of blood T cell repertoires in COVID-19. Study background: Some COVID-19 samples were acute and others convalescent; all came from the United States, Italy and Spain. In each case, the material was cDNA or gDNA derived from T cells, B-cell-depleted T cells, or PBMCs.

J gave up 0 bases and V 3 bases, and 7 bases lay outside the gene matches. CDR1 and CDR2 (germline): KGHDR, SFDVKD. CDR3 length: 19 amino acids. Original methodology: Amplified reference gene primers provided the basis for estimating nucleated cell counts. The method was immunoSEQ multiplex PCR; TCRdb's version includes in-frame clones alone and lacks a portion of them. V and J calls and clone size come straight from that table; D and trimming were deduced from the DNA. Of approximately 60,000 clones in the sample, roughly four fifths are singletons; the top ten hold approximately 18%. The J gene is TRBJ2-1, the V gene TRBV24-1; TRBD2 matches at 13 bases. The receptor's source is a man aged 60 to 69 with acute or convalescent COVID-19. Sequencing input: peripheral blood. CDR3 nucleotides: TGTGCCACCAGTGATCAGGGACTAGCGGGAAAAAGCTCCTACAATGAGCAGTTCTTC. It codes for CATSDQGLAGKSSYNEQFF.